Listed below are T cell receptor beta chains from one sample, sequenced in a study of T cells and copy number aberrations in small-cell lung cancer. TCRdb's table, derived via immunoSEQ multiplex PCR, lists solely in-frame clones and lacks some. The table has 2,000 or so clones, roughly 72% seen once. The sample comprised tumor tissue. These receptors were taken from a man aged 55 to 69 with small cell lung cancer. The CDR3 runs from the conserved cysteine through the conserved F or W.

v_call cdr3_aa
TRBV10-3 CAITDSRYEQYF
TRBV15 CATSAGLYPPNEQFF
TRBV7-9 CASSETGTSYEQYF
TRBV27 CASSFGRTHTDTQYF
TRBV11-2 CASSYDRFYEQYF
TRBV28 CASSPPGEGYNEQFF
TRBV2 CASLLQAGGEQFF
TRBV14 CASSVDYNTGELFF
TRBV18 CASSQRGGTGELFF
TRBV14 CASSQPDHYEQYF
TRBV19 CASSISPSRASYEQYF
TRBV2 CANRPDRSGELFF
TRBV15 CAISRTLGRTDTQYF